This TCR beta chain was captured by sequencing in a study of shared clonotypes between healthy human individuals. Whole-study results and caveats: Generally, naive subsets came out with larger estimated richness than memory subsets.

Method: immunoSEQ multiplex PCR; TCRdb's copy keeps in-frame clones and lacks some. The table includes 950,000 to 1,300,000 clones, around 76% detected once. As concerns this clone: The antigen is not known.

This TCR came from a man aged 18 to 29 in good health. Input material: memory CD4+ T cells sorted from blood. Subset described: CD45RA-negative fraction.

CDR3 nucleotides: TGTGCCACCTCAAGTAGGAGCTCCTACGAGCAGTACTTC. Translated: CATSSRSSYEQYF. The genes are TRBV6-1 and TRBJ2-7; D is undetermined. The CDR3 sequence is 13 residues long. Trimming removed 10 bases from V and 0 bases from J, with 13 bases in between. Per the germline V gene, CDR1 is MNHNS and CDR2 is SASEGT.